Sequencing of this T cell receptor (beta chain) was carried out in a study of blood T cell repertoires in COVID-19 (dated by TCRdb to about 2020). About the investigation overall: Samples from collaborators originated in the United States, Italy and Spain and spanned both the acute and convalescent phases of COVID-19. Samples were obtained from the ongoing ImmuneRACE study (first 160 participants) and from 950 to 1,500 subjects provided by 6 global collaborators. Subjects who had been exposed to COVID-19, were actively infected with it, or had recovered from it provided the deeply sampled blood TCRbeta repertoires that made up the dataset. Sample metadata almost always included a de-identified subject ID, COVID-19 status, age in years and sex. The material from the prospective study consisted of cDNA or gDNA derived from T cells, B-cell-depleted T cells, or PBMCs. Where available, HLA class I and class II types were obtained from metadata supplied by the sample provider rather than from assay-based typing. The repertoires were released in a freely available public database intended as a resource for research on the immune response to SARS-CoV-2.

From the cysteine up to the phenylalanine, the CDR3 has a length of 19 residues. The CDR3 DNA has 57 bases and is translated from base 1. The V and J ends are trimmed by 8 bases and 2 bases, leaving 28 bases between them. The CDR1 and CDR2 encoded by the germline V gene are SNHLY and FYNNEI. Results the study describes overall, beyond this receptor: Clinical and demographic metadata were provided uncurated, with the amount varying by source and participant.

Participants in the prospective study were enrolled through a virtual design, were aged roughly 18 to 100 years, and lived in roughly 26 United States geographic areas. In the prospective study, cohorts were assigned on the basis of participant-reported clinical history obtained from a screening survey and a study questionnaire. For ImmuneRACE Cohort 3, a participant was defined as recovered based on two consecutive negative NP/OP PCR tests, clearance by a healthcare professional, or resolution of symptoms. In the prospective study, mobile phlebotomists collected whole blood, serum and a nasopharyngeal or oropharyngeal swab from each participant. Over an approximately 2-month period, participants in the prospective study had the option of providing additional blood draws and questionnaires. Before DNA extraction, prospective study blood samples were shipped either frozen or at room temperature.

This clone has only a few counts. It has no known antigen specificity. Per-base quality was not reported, and no clone a single base away is much larger than it. TCRbeta CDR3 regions were amplified from genomic DNA by means of the immunoSEQ Assay, a bias-controlled multiplex PCR. On the study's bioinformatics: The number of nucleated cells in each sample was estimated from the amplification of reference gene primers within the assay. Sequence reads were collapsed and filtered to measure the absolute abundance of every unique TCRbeta CDR3 rearrangement. For each sample, productive Simpson clonality was calculated as the square root of Simpson's diversity index over productive rearrangements. The table comes from immuneACCESS by way of TCRdb, which keeps in-frame sequences with V and J called. Part of the clones is missing from these tables; in studies checked, under half for an unresolved V gene and the rest for unknown reasons. The DNA was the basis for D and trimming; V, J and clone size are from that table. The sample includes approximately 400,000 clones, with around 86% observed a single time. The leading ten clones occupy about 4.9% of the sample.

The receptor was isolated from a woman aged 50 to 65 who had recovered from COVID-19. Input material: PBMCs or T cells enriched from blood (not recorded which). The rearrangement combines TRBV2 with TRBJ1-5, with a tentative D gene TRBD1 over 5 matching bases. The DNA sequence is TGTGCCAGCCCGCGCCCCGGTCGTCTGTTTATACAGGGCAATCAGCCCCAGCATTTT. The resulting protein is CASPRPGRLFIQGNQPQHF.